Each of the 14 T cell receptor beta chains below was sequenced from the same sample in a study of cytomegalovirus exposure and HLA in healthy donors (dated by TCRdb to about 2017). The library was built by means of the immunoSEQ multiplex PCR assay. For the multiplex PCR, a mixture combining 60 forward primers for TCR Vbeta segments and 13 reverse primers for TCR Jbeta segments was used. TCRdb retrieved this table from immuneACCESS and kept in-frame rearrangements only. Not all clones are present; in checked studies, unresolved V genes account for under half, and no reason is known for the remainder. The sample contains over 100,000 clones, approximately 80% of them found a single time. The top ten hold just under 3% of the sample. The sample consisted of PBMCs. These receptors were obtained from a woman under 30 in good health and CMV-seropositive.

This sequence joins TRBV2 and TRBJ2-5, with unresolved D. Germline-derived CDR1 and CDR2 are SNHLY and FYNNEI. The CDR3 loop spans 11 amino acids. The V end lost 4 bases, the J end lost 4 bases, and 4 bases lay between the germline ends. The CDR3 is CASSVIETQYF. The DNA for the CDR3 is TGTGCCAGCAGTGTAATAGAGACCCAGTACTTC.

The genes are TRBV19 and TRBJ1-2; tentatively, D is TRBD1 (6 bases). The CDR3 consists of 15 residues. Trimming pared 8 bases from V and 4 bases from J, leaving 20 bases between. Looked up from germline, CDR1 is LNHDA and CDR2 is SQIVND (reference sequence). In DNA form, the CDR3 reads TGTGCCAGTGGGGGAGGGGGGGCGCAGGTCTATGGCTACACCTTC. It codes for CASGGGGAQVYGYTF.

V gene TRBV19 combines with J gene TRBJ2-3; TRBD1 might be the D (6 bases). CDR1 and CDR2 (germline): LNHDA, SQIVND (reference sequence). This CDR3 has 13 amino acids. V was pared by 4 bases and J by 2 bases, with 7 bases between. CDR3: CASSRGHTDTQYF. The CDR3 region has the DNA TGTGCCAGTAGTAGGGGGCACACAGATACGCAGTATTTT.

The chain recombines TRBV30 with TRBJ1-2; D is unresolved. From germline, CDR1 is GTSNPN and CDR2 SVGIG (reference sequence). V was trimmed by 7 bases and J by 7 bases, leaving 13 bases between them. This CDR3 has 11 amino acids. DNA for the CDR3: TGTGCCTCATTACGGCGGGGTGGCTACACCTTC. It codes for CASLRRGGYTF.

There are a few counts of this clone. The genes are TRBV11-2 and TRBJ2-1; 10 bases align to TRBD2. The V segment lost 5 bases and the J segment 4 bases; nucleotides outside the gene matches: 5. This CDR3 has 15 amino acids. Germline V lookup: CDR1 SGHAT, CDR2 FQNNGV. The CDR3 bases are TGTGCCAGCAGCCCGTCTAGCGGGGGTTACAATGAGCAGTTCTTC. It specifies CASSPSSGGYNEQFF. The full variable domain, its missing parts supplied by reference TRBV11-2 and TRBJ2-1, is EAGVAQSPRYKIIEKRQSVAFWCNPISGHATLYWYQQILGQGPKLLIQFQNNGVVDDSQLPKDRFSAERLKGVDSTLKIQPAKLEDSAVYLCASSPSSGGYNEQFFGPGTRLTVL.

The chain uses TRBV5-4 and TRBJ2-1, with D hard to call. Germline V gene sequence: CDR1 SGHNT, CDR2 YYREEE (reference sequence). The CDR3 is 13 residues long. Trimming pared 0 bases from V and 10 bases from J, leaving 11 bases between. This chain's CDR3 is CASSLALSKEQFF. Written as DNA, the CDR3 is TGTGCCAGCAGCTTGGCCCTTAGTAAAGAGCAGTTCTTC.

The chain uses TRBV5-4 and TRBJ1-2, with 7 bases lining up with TRBD1. V dropped 0 bases and J dropped 14; count of bases not matched to a gene: 16. CDR1 and CDR2 (germline): SGHNT, YYREEE (reference sequence). This CDR3 has 15 amino acids. The CDR3 here is CASSLETFALGQLTF. CDR3 sequence (DNA): TGTGCCAGCAGCTTGGAAACCTTCGCTTTGGGACAGCTGACCTTC.

The V gene is TRBV10-3, the J gene TRBJ1-1; 8 nucleotides line up with TRBD1. V trimming: 0 bases; J trimming: 2 bases; junction bases outside the gene matches: 2. The CDR3 spans 15 residues. CDR1 and CDR2 (germline): ENHRY, SYGVKD. In nucleotides, the CDR3 is TGTGCCATCAGTGAGTCTGACAGGGGAAACACTGAAGCTTTCTTT. Amino acid sequence: CAISESDRGNTEAFF.

V gene TRBV6-1 combines with J gene TRBJ2-5; 7 bases align to TRBD2. This CDR3 comprises 13 residues. Germline V gene data show CDR1 as MNHNS and CDR2 as SASEGT. With 7 bases clipped from V and 4 bases from J, the junction kept 6 bases outside the gene matches. The CDR3 nucleotides read TGTGCCAGCACCCCTTCGGGGGGAGAGACCCAGTACTTC. Encoded protein: CASTPSGGETQYF.

V gene TRBV5-1 combines with J gene TRBJ2-7, with 10 bases identical to TRBD2. The CDR3 spans 15 residues. Trimming removed 0 bases from V and 5 bases from J; junction bases left unmatched: 5. CDR1 is SGHRS, CDR2 YFSETQ, per germline. CDR3 coding DNA: TGCGCCAGCAGCTTGGCCCCTAGCGGGAGTGACGAGCAGTACTTC. Its translation is CASSLAPSGSDEQYF.

The chain is built from TRBV5-6 and TRBJ1-2, with TRBD1 identical over 8 bases. Losses at the gene ends were 4 bases for V and 3 bases for J; bases not matched to a gene: 5. Per germline, CDR1 SGHDT and CDR2 YYEEEE. This CDR3 contains 14 residues. The chain's CDR3 is CASSGTTGDYGYTF. The CDR3 region has the DNA TGTGCCAGCAGCGGAACGACAGGGGACTATGGCTACACCTTC.

V gene TRBV5-1 combines with J gene TRBJ2-1, with D hard to call. The V and J ends lost 0 bases and 4 bases respectively, with 8 bases between them. Germline values: CDR1 SGHRS, CDR2 YFSETQ. This CDR3 has 14 amino acids. The chain's CDR3 is CASSLVSGYNEQFF. The CDR3 nucleotides are TGCGCCAGCAGCTTGGTATCAGGTTACAATGAGCAGTTCTTC.

This clone was detected once. V and J are TRBV5-1 and TRBJ2-5, with 8 bases aligning to TRBD1. Losses at the gene ends were 4 bases for V and 5 bases for J; bases not matched to a gene: 10. There are 15 residues in the CDR3. Germline assignment: CDR1 SGHRS and CDR2 YFSETQ. The CDR3 sequence is CASSAETGGQETQYF. CDR3 nucleotides: TGCGCCAGCAGCGCTGAAACAGGGGGGCAGGAGACCCAGTACTTC.

This rearrangement joins TRBV5-1 to TRBJ2-2; 10 nucleotides align to TRBD2. The V gene's germline CDR1 is SGHRS and CDR2 YFSETQ. V was clipped by 4 bases and J by 0 bases; unmatched bases: 0. This CDR3 spans 15 amino acids. The CDR3, as DNA: TGCGCCAGCAGCGGGACTAGCGCGAACACCGGGGAGCTGTTTTTT. It yields the protein CASSGTSANTGELFF.